This T cell receptor (beta chain) was captured by sequencing in a study of blood T cell repertoires in COVID-19. Study-wide context: PBMCs, B-cell-depleted T cells, or T cells were the source of the cDNA or gDNA that made up the material.

Germline CDR1 reads SGHTA; CDR2 reads FQGTGA. The CDR3 spans 15 residues. V shed 0 bases, J shed 4 bases, and the junction held 2 bases outside the gene matches. Authors' data handling: How many nucleated cells were present was estimated from reference gene primer amplification. Clones were read by immunoSEQ multiplex PCR, and TCRdb kept only the in-frame ones, dropping some. From that table come the V and J calls and clone size; the DNA was used to work out D and trimming. The sample shows a few hundred thousand clones, around 90% of them seen only once. The sequenced material came from peripheral blood. The chain combines TRBV7-3 with TRBJ2-1; 8 positions agree with TRBD1. The sequence came from a woman aged 55-70 years with COVID-19, enrolled during active disease. The CDR3, as DNA: TGTGCCAGCAGCTTAACGGGACAGGTTTACAATGAGCAGTTCTTC. Amino acids: CASSLTGQVYNEQFF.